This TCR beta chain was documented in a study of vaccination and CD4 T cells after COVID-19. Broader study findings: It was observed that, in convalescent patients, a median around 85% of reactive clones arose only post-vaccination.

Indicated treatment: approximately 11-day PBMC culture with coronavirus spike peptide pools or control peptides (ViraFEST assay). Negative selection purified CD4+ T cells after about 11 days of culture. The CDR3 length is 14 residues. Germline V gene lookup returns CDR1 WSHSY and CDR2 SAAADI. The junction had 7 bases not matched to a gene; V was cut back by 4 bases and J by 5 bases. Turning to this clonotype: What it recognizes is unknown.

An Oncomine TCR Beta short-read assay was used to sequence the DNA from cultured CD4+ T cells. In TCRdb, the PCR reads were re-called with MiXCR into one record per CDR3 protein. The repertoire holds some 12,000 distinct CDR3 sequences, with approximately 50% as singletons. The sequencing input was CD4+ T cells from blood, cultured in vitro. This rearrangement joins TRBV10-2 to TRBJ2-5, with 7 positions matching TRBD1. This sequence originates from a human donor who had recovered from COVID-19. The CDR3 spells CASSGGNRGETQYF. The CDR3 bases are TGCGCCAGCAGTGGGGGGAACAGGGGCGAGACCCAGTACTTC.